This T cell receptor (beta chain) was obtained from a study of cytomegalovirus exposure and HLA in healthy donors. The study, taken as a whole, reports: In a later analysis, TCR beta V- and J-gene trimming was associated with a missense DCLRE1C variant.

Remarks on this clone: Its antigen is not identified.

The CDR3 covers 15 residues. V was pared by 0 bases and J by 6 bases, with 16 bases between. CDR1 is SGHRS and CDR2 is YFSETQ in the germline V gene. PCR employed 60 Vbeta and 13 Jbeta primers. The method was immunoSEQ multiplex PCR; TCRdb's version includes in-frame clones alone and lacks a portion of them. The data contain about 140,000 clones, 65% to 90% of them seen just once; the ten biggest clones take up about 1.2%. This sequence originates from a female donor in good health and CMV-seronegative. Sequencing was carried out using PBMCs. V and J are TRBV5-1 and TRBJ2-7; the D gene is possibly TRBD1 (5 bases). The CDR3 DNA reads TGCGCCAGCAGCTTGGCAGGCCAGGGTTCGAGCGAGCAGTACTTC. Encoded protein: CASSLAGQGSSEQYF.